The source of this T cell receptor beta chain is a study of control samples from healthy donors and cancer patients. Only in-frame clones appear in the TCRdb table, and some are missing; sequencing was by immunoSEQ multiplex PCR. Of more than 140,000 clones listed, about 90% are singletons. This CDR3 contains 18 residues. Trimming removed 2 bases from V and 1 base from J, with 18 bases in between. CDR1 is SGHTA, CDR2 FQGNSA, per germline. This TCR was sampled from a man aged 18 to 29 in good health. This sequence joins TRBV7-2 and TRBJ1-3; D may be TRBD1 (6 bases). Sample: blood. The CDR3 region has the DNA TGTGCCAGCAGCTTATGGGGGACACCGGACGGGTCTGGAAACACCATATATTTT. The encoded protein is CASSLWGTPDGSGNTIYF. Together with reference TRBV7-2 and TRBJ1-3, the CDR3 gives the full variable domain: GAGVSQSPSNKVTEKGKDVELRCDPISGHTALYWYRQSLGQGLEFLIYFQGNSAPDKSGLPSDRFSAERTGGSVSTLTIQRTQQEDSAVYLCASSLWGTPDGSGNTIYFGEGSWLTVV.